The rows below give T cell receptor beta chains drawn from one sample of a study of cytomegalovirus exposure and HLA in healthy donors. The assay was immunoSEQ multiplex PCR, and TCRdb's table has in-frame clones only and misses some. Of some 150,000 clones in the sample, around 80% are singletons; the top ten hold roughly 7.7%. Sequencing was carried out using PBMCs. The source of these receptors is a woman younger than 45 in good health and CMV-seropositive. Both conserved end residues are part of each CDR3. Each record gives: J gene, V gene, D gene, clone size, CDR3 DNA, CDR3 protein. D genes are given only for firm matches. Where a row states a size, it is once, few, many or the class of an expanded clone; other rows omit it.

>TRBJ2-5|TRBV9|-|-
TGTGCCAGCAGCGTAGGTCCGGGTAGCCAAGAGACCCAGTACTTC
CASSVGPGSQETQYF
>TRBJ2-5|TRBV4-1|TRBD2|-
TGCGCCAGCAGCCGGACTAGCGGGGGGGCGGCAGAGACCCAGTACTTC
CASSRTSGGAAETQYF
>TRBJ1-1|TRBV4-3|-|-
TGCGCCAGCAGCCAAGGAGGGCCGAGGACTGAAGCTTTCTTT
CASSQGGPRTEAFF
>TRBJ2-3|TRBV29-1|-|-
TGCAGCGTTCGGGTTAGCAGCACAGATACGCAGTATTTT
CSVRVSSTDTQYF
>TRBJ2-3|TRBV6-5|-|-
TGTGCCAGCAGTTCGTATGGACTCACAGATACGCAGTATTTT
CASSSYGLTDTQYF
>TRBJ1-2|TRBV19|-|few
TGTGCCAGTAAGAATGAAGGGGGACGGGGTGGCTACACCTTC
CASKNEGGRGGYTF
>TRBJ2-3|TRBV5-4|TRBD1|-
TGTGCCAGCAGCTCACCGGGACAGGGTACAGATACGCAGTATTTT
CASSSPGQGTDTQYF
>TRBJ1-1|TRBV18|TRBD1|-
TGTGCCAGCTCACGGACAGGGGGCAAGAACACTGAAGCTTTCTTT
CASSRTGGKNTEAFF
>TRBJ2-5|TRBV6-5|-|-
TGTGCCAGCAGTTATGTGGGCCATGGGGAGACCCAGTACTTC
CASSYVGHGETQYF
>TRBJ2-7|TRBV10-2|-|-
TGCGCCAGCAGCGCCGGGACAATCTACGAGCAGTACTTC
CASSAGTIYEQYF
>TRBJ2-1|TRBV6-4|TRBD2|-
TGTGCCAGCAGTATAACTAGCGGGGGGAACAATGAGCAGTTCTTC
CASSITSGGNNEQFF
>TRBJ1-1|TRBV28|-|-
TGTGCCAGCAGTTCGGTACAGGTCGGCGACACTGAAGCTTTCTTT
CASSSVQVGDTEAFF
>TRBJ2-1|TRBV9|TRBD2|-
TGTGCCAGCAGCATCCACGGGGGGGGAGGATACAATGAGCAGTTCTTC
CASSIHGGGGYNEQFF
>TRBJ1-6|TRBV18|-|-
TGTGCCAGCTCACCACGGTCGCTCTCGACCGGCGGGGGATCACCCCTCCACTTT
CASSPRSLSTGGGSPLHF
>TRBJ2-7|TRBV4-3|-|-
TGCGCCAGCAGCCGGGCCCAGGGGCGAGCCCACGAGCAGTACTTC
CASSRAQGRAHEQYF
>TRBJ2-5|TRBV7-9|TRBD2|-
TGTTCCAGCAGCCCTTGGACTAGCAGGCCTGAAGAGACCCAGTACTTC
CSSSPWTSRPEETQYF
>TRBJ1-1|TRBV7-9|TRBD1|-
TGTGCCAGCAGCCTAAGGGACAGGGTGGCTGAAGCTTTCTTT
CASSLRDRVAEAFF
>TRBJ1-6|TRBV11-2|-|-
TGTGCCAGCAGCGTCAGGGTCGCGGGGGGTTGCTCCTATAATTCACCCCTCCACTTT
CASSVRVAGGCSYNSPLHF
>TRBJ1-5|TRBV5-3|TRBD1|few
TGTGCCAGAAGCTTCAACAGGGGGGAGTGCAATCAGCCCCAGCATTTT
CARSFNRGECNQPQHF
>TRBJ1-4|TRBV10-3|TRBD1|-
TGTGCCATCAGTGACAGGGGGGCAACTAATGAAAAACTGTTTTTT
CAISDRGATNEKLFF
>TRBJ2-2|TRBV6-5|TRBD1|-
TGTGCCAGCAGTTATTACAGGGGGCGTGGGACCGGGGAGCTGTTTTTT
CASSYYRGRGTGELFF
>TRBJ2-7|TRBV10-3|-|few
TGTGCCATCAGTGAACAATCCTACGAGCAGTACTTC
CAISEQSYEQYF
>TRBJ2-7|TRBV2|TRBD1|-
TGTGCCAGCAGTGGTCGGACAGGTGGCTCCTACGAGCAGTACTTC
CASSGRTGGSYEQYF
>TRBJ2-6|TRBV27|TRBD1|once
TGTGCCAGCAGCTTGGGACAGGGAACTGGGGCCAACGTCCTGACTTTC
CASSLGQGTGANVLTF
>TRBJ1-1|TRBV7-2|-|once
TGTGCCAGCAGCTTAGCCTCAGGGGTTCGGGCTTTCTTT
CASSLASGVRAFF
>TRBJ2-7|TRBV5-4|-|-
TGTGCCAGCCGACAGGCGAGGGGCTACGAGCAGTACTTC
CASRQARGYEQYF
>TRBJ2-7|TRBV10-3|-|few
TGTGCCATCGGGGCAGGGTCTTCCTACGAGCAGTACTTC
CAIGAGSSYEQYF
>TRBJ2-7|TRBV6-5|-|-
TGTGCCAGCAGTTTTAGAGGACAAGGGGGAGGGGAGCAGTACTTC
CASSFRGQGGGEQYF
>TRBJ2-1|TRBV7-9|-|-
TGTGCCAGCAACCCCCCACCCAGGTTCTCCTACAATGAGCAGTTCTTC
CASNPPPRFSYNEQFF
>TRBJ1-2|TRBV12-5|TRBD1|-
TGTGCTAGTGGTTTGTCTCCGGACAGGGGCCATAACTATGGCTACACCTTC
CASGLSPDRGHNYGYTF
>TRBJ1-4|TRBV9|TRBD1|-
TGTGCCAGCAGCCTCGGACAGGGGGCGGGTAATGAAAAACTGTTTTTT
CASSLGQGAGNEKLFF
>TRBJ2-7|TRBV4-2|-|-
TGTGCCAGCAGCCAAGACGCAGCGGGCGAAACCTACGAGCAGTACTTC
CASSQDAAGETYEQYF
>TRBJ2-3|TRBV10-3|-|-
TGTGCCATCAGTGAGTCTATACCGGGACTCGCGGATACGCAGTATTTT
CAISESIPGLADTQYF
>TRBJ1-2|TRBV6-5|-|-
TGTGCCAGCAGTTACTCCGACAGCGATGCTAACTATGGCTACACCTTC
CASSYSDSDANYGYTF
>TRBJ1-2|TRBV27|-|-
TGTGCCAGCAGTTTATGGGGGGAACAGGCTCTTTCGGGCTACACCTTC
CASSLWGEQALSGYTF
>TRBJ2-7|TRBV6-1|-|few
TGTGCCAGCAGTGAAGCGTTTTGGACAGGAGGGGAGCAGTACTTC
CASSEAFWTGGEQYF
>TRBJ1-4|TRBV5-8|TRBD1|-
TGTGCCAGCAGCCCCGACAGGGAGGCCGAAAAACTGTTTTTT
CASSPDREAEKLFF
>TRBJ2-1|TRBV11-3|TRBD2|-
TGTGCCAGCAGTCCTAGCGGGGGGGTCTACAATGAGCAGTTCTTC
CASSPSGGVYNEQFF
>TRBJ1-5|TRBV28|-|few
TGTGCCAGCAGTCGAACCGGGACATCCACTAATCAGCCCCAGCATTTT
CASSRTGTSTNQPQHF
>TRBJ1-2|TRBV6-5|-|-
TGTGCCAGCAGTTACTTGGGGGCAGGGTATGGCTACACCTTC
CASSYLGAGYGYTF
>TRBJ1-1|TRBV14|TRBD1|once
TGTGCCAGCACGGCGACAGGGGGCAGCGGGACTGAAGCTTTCTTT
CASTATGGSGTEAFF
>TRBJ2-5|TRBV5-4|-|-
TGTGCCAGCAGCTTGACAGGAGACCAAGAGACCCAGTACTTC
CASSLTGDQETQYF
>TRBJ2-2|TRBV2|-|-
TGTGCCTGGGCGGGGATTCGGCCCACCACCGGGGAGCTGTTTTTT
CAWAGIRPTTGELFF
>TRBJ2-7|TRBV7-9|-|-
TGTGCCAGCAGTCCTGTAGACGGCGGGGCGAGCGAGCAGTACTTC
CASSPVDGGASEQYF
>TRBJ1-6|TRBV13|-|-
TGTGCCAGCAGCCCCTCCGTGGCAAATTCACCCCTCCACTTT
CASSPSVANSPLHF
>TRBJ2-7|TRBV5-1|-|once
TGCGCCAGCAGCGTCGGGGGACTCCCACAAGCCTACGAGCAGTACTTC
CASSVGGLPQAYEQYF
>TRBJ2-2|TRBV5-4|TRBD1|-
TGTGCCAGCAGCGACAGGGGGCGAGGCACCGGGGAGCTGTTTTTT
CASSDRGRGTGELFF
>TRBJ1-1|TRBV15|TRBD1|-
TGTGCCACCAGCAGGGGATGGGACAGCGAGAACACTGAAGCTTTCTTT
CATSRGWDSENTEAFF
>TRBJ2-7|TRBV10-3|TRBD1|-
TGTGCCATCAGCAGGGACAGAGACAACGAGCAGTACTTC
CAISRDRDNEQYF
>TRBJ1-1|TRBV14|-|-
TGTGCCAGCAGCCAAACATACACTGAAGCTTTCTTT
CASSQTYTEAFF
>TRBJ2-2|TRBV2|-|-
TGTGCCAGCACGAGGTCCGGGGAGCTGTTTTTT
CASTRSGELFF
>TRBJ2-1|TRBV7-9|TRBD2|-
TGTTCCAGCAGCTTAGGGAGGGCGCATGAGCAGTTCTTC
CSSSLGRAHEQFF